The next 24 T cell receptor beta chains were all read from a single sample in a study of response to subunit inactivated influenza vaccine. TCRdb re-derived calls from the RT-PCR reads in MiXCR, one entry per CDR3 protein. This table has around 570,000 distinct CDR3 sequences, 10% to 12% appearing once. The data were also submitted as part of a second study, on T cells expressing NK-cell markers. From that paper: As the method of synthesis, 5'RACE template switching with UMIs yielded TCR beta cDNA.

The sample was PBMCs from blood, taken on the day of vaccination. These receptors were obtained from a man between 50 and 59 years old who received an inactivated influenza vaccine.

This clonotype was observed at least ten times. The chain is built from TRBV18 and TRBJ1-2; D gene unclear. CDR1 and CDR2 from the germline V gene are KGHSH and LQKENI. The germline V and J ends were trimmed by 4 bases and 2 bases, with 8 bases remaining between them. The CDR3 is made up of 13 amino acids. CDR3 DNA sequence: TGTGCCAGCTCACGGTCGGCGAACTATGGCTACACCTTC. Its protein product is CASSRSANYGYTF.

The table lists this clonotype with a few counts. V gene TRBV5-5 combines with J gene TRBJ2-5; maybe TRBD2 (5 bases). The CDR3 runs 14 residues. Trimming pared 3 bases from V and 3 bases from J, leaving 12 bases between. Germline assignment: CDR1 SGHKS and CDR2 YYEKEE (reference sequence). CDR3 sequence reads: CASSSTTREETQYF. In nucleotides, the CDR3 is TGTGCCAGCAGCTCGACTACGCGAGAAGAGACCCAGTACTTC.

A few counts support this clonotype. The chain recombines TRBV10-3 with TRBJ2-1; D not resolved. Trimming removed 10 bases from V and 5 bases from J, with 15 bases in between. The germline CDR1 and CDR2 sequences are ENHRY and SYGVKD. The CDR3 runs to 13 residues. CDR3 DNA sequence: TGTGCCACAAATCCGAGCCACGACAATGAGCAGTTCTTC. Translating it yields CATNPSHDNEQFF.

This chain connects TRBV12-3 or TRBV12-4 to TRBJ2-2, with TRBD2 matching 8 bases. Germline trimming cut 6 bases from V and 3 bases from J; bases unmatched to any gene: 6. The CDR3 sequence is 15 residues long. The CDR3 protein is CASSPRTSYTGELFF. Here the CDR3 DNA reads TGTGCCAGCAGCCCTCGGACTAGCTACACCGGGGAGCTGTTTTTT.

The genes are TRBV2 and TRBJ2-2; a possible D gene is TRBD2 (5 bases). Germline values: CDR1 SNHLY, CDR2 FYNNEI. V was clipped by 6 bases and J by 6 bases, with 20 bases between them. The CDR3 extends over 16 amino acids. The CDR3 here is CASRIGGIWDPGELFF. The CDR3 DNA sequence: TGTGCCAGCAGGATAGGAGGAATTTGGGATCCCGGGGAGCTGTTTTTT. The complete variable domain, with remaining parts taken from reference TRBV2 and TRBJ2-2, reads EPEVTQTPSHQVTQMGQEVILRCVPISNHLYFYWYRQILGQKVEFLVSFYNNEISEKSEIFDDQFSVERPDGSNFTLKIRSTKLEDSAMYFCASRIGGIWDPGELFFGEGSRLTVL.

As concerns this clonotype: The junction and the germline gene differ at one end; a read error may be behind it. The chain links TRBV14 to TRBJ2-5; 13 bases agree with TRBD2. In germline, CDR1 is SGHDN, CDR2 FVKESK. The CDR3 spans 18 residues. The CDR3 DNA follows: TGTGCCAGCATTTGGGAAGGGACTAGCGGGGACAAGGAAGAGACCCAGTACTTT. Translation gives CASIWEGTSGDKEETQYF.

This chain's CDR3 is CASRTDKHEAFF. In DNA, the CDR3 is TGTGCCAGCAGGACGGACAAACATGAAGCTTTCTTT. The J gene is TRBJ1-1, the V gene TRBV25-1, with a possible D match to TRBD1 (5 bases). The germline CDR1 and CDR2 sequences are MGHDK and SYGVNS. Trimming removed 6 bases from V and 7 bases from J, with 12 bases in between. The CDR3 is made up of 12 amino acids.

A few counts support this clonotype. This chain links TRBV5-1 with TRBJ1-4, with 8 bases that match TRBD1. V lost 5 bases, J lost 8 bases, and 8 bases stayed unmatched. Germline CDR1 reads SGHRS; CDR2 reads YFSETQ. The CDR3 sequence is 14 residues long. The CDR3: CASRRGQALEKLFF. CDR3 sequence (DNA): TGCGCCAGCAGGAGGGGACAGGCACTAGAAAAACTGTTTTTT.

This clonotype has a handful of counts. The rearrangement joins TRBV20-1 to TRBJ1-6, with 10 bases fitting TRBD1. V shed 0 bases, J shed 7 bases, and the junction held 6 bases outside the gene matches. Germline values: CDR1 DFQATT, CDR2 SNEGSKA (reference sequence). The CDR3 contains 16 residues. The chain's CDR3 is CSARDPGTGANSPLHF. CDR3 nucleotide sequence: TGCAGTGCTAGAGATCCCGGGACAGGGGCGAATTCACCCCTCCACTTT.

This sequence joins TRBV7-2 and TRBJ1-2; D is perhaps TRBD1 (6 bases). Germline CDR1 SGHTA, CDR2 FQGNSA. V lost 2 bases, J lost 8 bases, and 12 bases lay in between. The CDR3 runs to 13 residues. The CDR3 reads CASSLKGVGGYTF. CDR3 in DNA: TGTGCCAGCAGCTTAAAGGGGGTGGGAGGCTACACCTTC.

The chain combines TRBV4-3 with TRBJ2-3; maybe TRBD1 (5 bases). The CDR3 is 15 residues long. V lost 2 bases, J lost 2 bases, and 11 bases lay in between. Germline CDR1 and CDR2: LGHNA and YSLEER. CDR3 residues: CASSQQGFVTDTQYF. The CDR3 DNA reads TGCGCCAGCAGCCAACAGGGTTTCGTCACAGATACGCAGTATTTT.

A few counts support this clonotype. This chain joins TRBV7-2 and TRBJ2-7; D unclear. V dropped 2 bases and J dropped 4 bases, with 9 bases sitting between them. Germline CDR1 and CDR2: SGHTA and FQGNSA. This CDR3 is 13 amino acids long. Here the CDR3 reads CASSLMAAYEQYF. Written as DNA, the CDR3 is TGTGCCAGCAGCTTAATGGCAGCTTACGAGCAGTACTTC.

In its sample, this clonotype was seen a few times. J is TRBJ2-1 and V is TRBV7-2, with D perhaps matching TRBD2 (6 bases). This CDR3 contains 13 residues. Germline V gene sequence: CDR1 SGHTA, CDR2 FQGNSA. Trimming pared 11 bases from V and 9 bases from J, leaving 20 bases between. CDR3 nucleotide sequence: TGTGCCTCCACCTCCCGGACTATGCCTGAGCAGTTCTTC. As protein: CASTSRTMPEQFF.

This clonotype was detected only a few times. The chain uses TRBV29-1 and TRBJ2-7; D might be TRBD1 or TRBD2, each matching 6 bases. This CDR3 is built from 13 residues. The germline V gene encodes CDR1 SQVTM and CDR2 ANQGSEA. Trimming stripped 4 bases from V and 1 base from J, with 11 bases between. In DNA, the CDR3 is TGCAGCGTTGGCCCGGGGGCTTCCTACGAGCAGTACTTC. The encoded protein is CSVGPGASYEQYF.

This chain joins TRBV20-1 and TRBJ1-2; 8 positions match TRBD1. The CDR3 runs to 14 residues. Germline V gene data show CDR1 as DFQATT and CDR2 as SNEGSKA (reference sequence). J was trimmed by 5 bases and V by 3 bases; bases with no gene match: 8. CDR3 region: CSARDLDRGYGYTF. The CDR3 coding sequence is TGCAGTGCTAGGGACTTAGACAGGGGTTATGGCTACACCTTC.

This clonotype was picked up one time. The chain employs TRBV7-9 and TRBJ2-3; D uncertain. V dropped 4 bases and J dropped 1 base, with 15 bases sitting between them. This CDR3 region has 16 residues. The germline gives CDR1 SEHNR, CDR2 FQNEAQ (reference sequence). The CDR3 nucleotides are TGTGCCAGCAGCTCCTCCTCTTGGAGTCGCACAGATACGCAGTATTTT. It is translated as CASSSSSWSRTDTQYF.

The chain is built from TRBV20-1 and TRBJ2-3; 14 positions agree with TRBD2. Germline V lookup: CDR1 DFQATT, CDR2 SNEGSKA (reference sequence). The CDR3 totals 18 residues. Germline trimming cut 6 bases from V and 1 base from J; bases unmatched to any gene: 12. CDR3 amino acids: CSAPGLAGAPKGTDTQYF. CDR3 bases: TGCAGTGCCCCGGGACTAGCGGGGGCACCTAAGGGCACAGATACGCAGTATTTT.

CDR3 sequence reads: CASSLEGLAGAYNEQFF. CDR3 coding DNA: TGTGCCAGCAGCTTAGAGGGACTAGCGGGGGCCTACAATGAGCAGTTCTTC. This rearrangement joins TRBV7-6 to TRBJ2-1; 14 bases are a match to TRBD2. From germline, CDR1 is SGHVS and CDR2 FNYEAQ. The V segment lost 1 base and the J segment 2 bases; nucleotides outside the gene matches: 1. The CDR3 consists of 17 residues. Full variable domain (outside the CDR3, taken from reference TRBV7-6 and TRBJ2-1): GAGVSQSPRYKVTKRGQDVALRCDPISGHVSLYWYRQALGQGPEFLTYFNYEAQQDKSGLPNDRFSAERPEGSISTLTIQRTEQRDSAMYRCASSLEGLAGAYNEQFFGPGTRLTVL.

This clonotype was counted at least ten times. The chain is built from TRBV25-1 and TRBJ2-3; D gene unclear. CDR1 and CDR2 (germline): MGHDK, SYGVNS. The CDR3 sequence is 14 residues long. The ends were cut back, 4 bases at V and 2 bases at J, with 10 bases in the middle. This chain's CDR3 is CASSVEGFTDTQYF. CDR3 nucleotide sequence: TGTGCCAGCAGTGTAGAAGGGTTCACAGATACGCAGTATTTT.

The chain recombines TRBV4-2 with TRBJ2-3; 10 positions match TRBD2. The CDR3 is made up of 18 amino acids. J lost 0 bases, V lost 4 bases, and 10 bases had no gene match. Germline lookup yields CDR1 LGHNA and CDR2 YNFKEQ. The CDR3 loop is CASSREKQLAGSTDTQYF. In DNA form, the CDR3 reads TGTGCCAGCAGCCGAGAAAAACAACTAGCGGGGAGCACAGATACGCAGTATTTT.

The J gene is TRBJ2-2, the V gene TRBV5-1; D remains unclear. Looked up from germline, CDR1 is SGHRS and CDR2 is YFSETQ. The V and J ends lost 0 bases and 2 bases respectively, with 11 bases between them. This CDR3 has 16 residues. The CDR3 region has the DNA TGCGCCAGCAGCTTGGACGTGGTAGGCAACACCGGGGAGCTGTTTTTT. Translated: CASSLDVVGNTGELFF.

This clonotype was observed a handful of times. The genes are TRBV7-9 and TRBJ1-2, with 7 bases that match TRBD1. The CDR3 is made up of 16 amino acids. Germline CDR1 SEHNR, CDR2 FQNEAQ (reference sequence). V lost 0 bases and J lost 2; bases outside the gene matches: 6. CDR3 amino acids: CASSLAPPGQNYGYTF. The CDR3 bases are TGTGCCAGCAGCTTAGCGCCGCCGGGACAGAACTATGGCTACACCTTC.

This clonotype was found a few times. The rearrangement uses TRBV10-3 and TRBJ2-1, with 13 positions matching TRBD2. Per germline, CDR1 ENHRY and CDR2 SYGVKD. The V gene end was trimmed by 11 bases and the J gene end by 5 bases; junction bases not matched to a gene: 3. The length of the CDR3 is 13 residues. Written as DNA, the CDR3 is TGTGCCGTAACTAGCGGGAGGGACAATGAGCAGTTCTTC. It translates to CAVTSGRDNEQFF.

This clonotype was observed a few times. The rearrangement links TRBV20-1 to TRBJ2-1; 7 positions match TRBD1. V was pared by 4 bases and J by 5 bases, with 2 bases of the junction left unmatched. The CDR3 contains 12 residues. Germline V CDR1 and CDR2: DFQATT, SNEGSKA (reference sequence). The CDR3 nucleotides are TGCAGTGCTATGGGACAGAACAATGAGCAGTTCTTC. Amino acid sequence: CSAMGQNNEQFF.